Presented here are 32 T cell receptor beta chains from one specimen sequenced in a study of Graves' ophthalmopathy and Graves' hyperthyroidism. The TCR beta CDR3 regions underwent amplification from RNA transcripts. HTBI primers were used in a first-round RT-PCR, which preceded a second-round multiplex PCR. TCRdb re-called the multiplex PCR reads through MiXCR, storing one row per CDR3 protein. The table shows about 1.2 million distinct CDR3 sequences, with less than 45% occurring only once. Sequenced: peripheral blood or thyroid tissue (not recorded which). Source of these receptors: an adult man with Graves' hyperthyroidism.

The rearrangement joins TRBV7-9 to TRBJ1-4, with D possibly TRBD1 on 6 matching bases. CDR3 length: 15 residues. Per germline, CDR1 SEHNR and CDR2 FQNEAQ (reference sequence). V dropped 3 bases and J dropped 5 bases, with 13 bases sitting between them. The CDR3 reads CASSLQSGTNEKLFF. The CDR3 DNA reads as TGTGCCAGCAGCTTGCAGTCCGGGACAAATGAAAAACTGTTTTTT.

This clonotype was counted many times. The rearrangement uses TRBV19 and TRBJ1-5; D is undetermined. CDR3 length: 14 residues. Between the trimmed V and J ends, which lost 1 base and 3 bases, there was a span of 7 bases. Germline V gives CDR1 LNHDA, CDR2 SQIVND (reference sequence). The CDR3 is CASSIVQDNQPQHF. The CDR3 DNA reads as TGTGCCAGTAGTATAGTCCAAGACAATCAGCCCCAGCATTTT.

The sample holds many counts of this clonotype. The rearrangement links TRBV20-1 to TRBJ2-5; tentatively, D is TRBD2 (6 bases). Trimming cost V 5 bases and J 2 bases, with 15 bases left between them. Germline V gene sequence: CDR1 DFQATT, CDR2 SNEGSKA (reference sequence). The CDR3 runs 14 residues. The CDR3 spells CSAQRAGSQETQYF. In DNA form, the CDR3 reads TGCAGTGCTCAGAGGGCGGGGTCTCAAGAGACCCAGTACTTC.

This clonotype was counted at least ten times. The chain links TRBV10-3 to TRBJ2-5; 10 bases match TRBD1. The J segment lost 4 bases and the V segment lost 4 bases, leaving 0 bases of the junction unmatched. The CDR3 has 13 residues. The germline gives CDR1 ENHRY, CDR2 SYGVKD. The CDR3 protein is CAISGTGGETQYF. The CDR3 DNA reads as TGTGCCATCAGTGGGACAGGGGGAGAGACCCAGTACTTC.

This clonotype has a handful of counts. CDR3 in DNA: TGTGCCAGCAGTTACTCGCATGGAGCGTACGAGACCCAGTACTTC. Translation gives CASSYSHGAYETQYF. The rearrangement uses TRBV6-2 or TRBV6-3 and TRBJ2-5; D gene ambiguous. V was clipped by 0 bases and J by 5 bases, with 13 bases between them. CDR3 length equals 15 residues. Germline V CDR1 and CDR2: MNHEY, SVGEGT.

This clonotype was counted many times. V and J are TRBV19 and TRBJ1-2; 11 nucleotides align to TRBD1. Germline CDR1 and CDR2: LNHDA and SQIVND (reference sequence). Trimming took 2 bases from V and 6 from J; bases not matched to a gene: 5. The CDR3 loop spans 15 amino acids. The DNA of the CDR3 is TGTGCCAGTAGTATAAAGGACAGGGGGCCGCATGGCTACACCTTC. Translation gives CASSIKDRGPHGYTF.

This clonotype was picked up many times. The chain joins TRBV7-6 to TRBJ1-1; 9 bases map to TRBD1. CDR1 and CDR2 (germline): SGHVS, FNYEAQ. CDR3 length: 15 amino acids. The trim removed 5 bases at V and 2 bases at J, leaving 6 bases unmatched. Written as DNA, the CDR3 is TGTGCCAGCAGCACCTACAGGGGGCCAAACACTGAAGCTTTCTTT. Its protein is CASSTYRGPNTEAFF.

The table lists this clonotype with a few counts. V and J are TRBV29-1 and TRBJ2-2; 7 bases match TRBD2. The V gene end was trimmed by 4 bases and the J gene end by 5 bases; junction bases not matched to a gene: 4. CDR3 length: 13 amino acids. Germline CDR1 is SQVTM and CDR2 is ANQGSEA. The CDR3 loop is CSVVGGGTGELFF. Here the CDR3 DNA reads TGCAGCGTTGTTGGGGGGGGTACCGGGGAGCTGTTTTTT.

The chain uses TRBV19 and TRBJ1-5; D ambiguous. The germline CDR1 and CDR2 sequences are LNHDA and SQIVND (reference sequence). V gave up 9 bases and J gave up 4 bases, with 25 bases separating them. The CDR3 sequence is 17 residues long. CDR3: CASSYLRQGLSNQPQHF. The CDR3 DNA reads TGTGCCAGCAGTTACCTGAGGCAAGGCCTGAGTAATCAGCCCCAGCATTTT.

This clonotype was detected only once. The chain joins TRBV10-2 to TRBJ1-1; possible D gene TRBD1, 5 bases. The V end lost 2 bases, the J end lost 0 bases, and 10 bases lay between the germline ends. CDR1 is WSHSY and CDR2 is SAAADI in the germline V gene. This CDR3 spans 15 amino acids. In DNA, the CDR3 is TGCGCCAGCAGTGAGGAGGGGCTAATGAACACTGAAGCTTTCTTT. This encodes CASSEEGLMNTEAFF.

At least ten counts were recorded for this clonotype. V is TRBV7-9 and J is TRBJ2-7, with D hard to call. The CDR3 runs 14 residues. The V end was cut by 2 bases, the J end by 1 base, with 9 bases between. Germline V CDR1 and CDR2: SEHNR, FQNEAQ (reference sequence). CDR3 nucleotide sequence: TGTGCCAGCAGCTTATCCTCGCAGTCCTACGAGCAGTACTTC. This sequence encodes CASSLSSQSYEQYF.

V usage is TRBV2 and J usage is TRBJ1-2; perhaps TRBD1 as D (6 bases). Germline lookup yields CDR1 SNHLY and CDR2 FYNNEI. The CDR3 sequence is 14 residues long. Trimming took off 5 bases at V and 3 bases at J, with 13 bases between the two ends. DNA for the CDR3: TGTGCCAGCAGTCCGACAGGATCTCACTATGGCTACACCTTC. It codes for CASSPTGSHYGYTF.

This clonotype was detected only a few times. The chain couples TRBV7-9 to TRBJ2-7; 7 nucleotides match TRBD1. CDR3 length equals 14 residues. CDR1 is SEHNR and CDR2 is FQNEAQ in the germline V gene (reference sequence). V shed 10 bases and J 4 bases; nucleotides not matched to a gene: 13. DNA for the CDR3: TGTGCCACCACCGGCCCGGGACAGCCTTACGAGCAGTACTTC. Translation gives CATTGPGQPYEQYF.

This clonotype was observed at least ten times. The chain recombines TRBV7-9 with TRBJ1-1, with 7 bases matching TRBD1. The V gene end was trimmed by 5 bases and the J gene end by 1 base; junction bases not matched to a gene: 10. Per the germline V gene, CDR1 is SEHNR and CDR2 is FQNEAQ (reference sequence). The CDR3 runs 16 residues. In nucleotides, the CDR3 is TGTGCCAGCAGCCAAAACTCCGGGGACAGGAACACTGAAGCTTTCTTT. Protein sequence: CASSQNSGDRNTEAFF.

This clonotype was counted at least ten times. The CDR3 spells CASSVEWRRDGNQPQHF. The CDR3 bases are TGTGCCAGCAGCGTAGAATGGCGTAGGGACGGCAATCAGCCCCAGCATTTT. This rearrangement joins TRBV12-3 or TRBV12-4 to TRBJ1-5, with D maybe TRBD1 (5 bases). The CDR3 spans 17 residues. V lost 6 bases to trimming and J lost 2 bases, with 20 bases between them.

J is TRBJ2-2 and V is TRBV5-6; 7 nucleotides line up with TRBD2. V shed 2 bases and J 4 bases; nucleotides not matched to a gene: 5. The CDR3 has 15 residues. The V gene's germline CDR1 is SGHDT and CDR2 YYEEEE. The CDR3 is CASSFSAGRTGELFF. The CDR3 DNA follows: TGTGCCAGCAGCTTCTCAGCGGGGCGCACCGGGGAGCTGTTTTTT.

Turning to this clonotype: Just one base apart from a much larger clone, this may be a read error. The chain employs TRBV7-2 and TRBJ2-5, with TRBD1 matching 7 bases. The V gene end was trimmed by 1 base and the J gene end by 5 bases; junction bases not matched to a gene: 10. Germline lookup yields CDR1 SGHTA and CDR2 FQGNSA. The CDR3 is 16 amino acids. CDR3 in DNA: TGTACCAGCAGCTTAGGTGGCACAGGGGCTATCGAGACCCAGTACTTC. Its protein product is CTSSLGGTGAIETQYF.

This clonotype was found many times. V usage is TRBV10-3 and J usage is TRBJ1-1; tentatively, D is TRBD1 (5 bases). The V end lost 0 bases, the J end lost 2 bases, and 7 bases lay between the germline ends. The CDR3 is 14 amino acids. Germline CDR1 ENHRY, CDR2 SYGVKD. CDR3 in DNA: TGTGCCATCAGTGAGTCGGGGGTTAACACTGAAGCTTTCTTT. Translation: CAISESGVNTEAFF.

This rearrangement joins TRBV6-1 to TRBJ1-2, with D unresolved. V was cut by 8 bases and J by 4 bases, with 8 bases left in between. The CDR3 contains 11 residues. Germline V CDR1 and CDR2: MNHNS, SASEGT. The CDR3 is CASFGVYGYTF. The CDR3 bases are TGTGCCAGCTTTGGGGTCTATGGCTACACCTTC.

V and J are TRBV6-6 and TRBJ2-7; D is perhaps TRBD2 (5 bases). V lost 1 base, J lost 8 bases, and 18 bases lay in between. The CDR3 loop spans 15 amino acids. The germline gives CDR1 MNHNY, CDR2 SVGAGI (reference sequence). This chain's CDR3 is CASSYYREDGLQQYF. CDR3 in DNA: TGTGCCAGCAGTTACTACCGGGAAGACGGGCTGCAGCAGTACTTC.

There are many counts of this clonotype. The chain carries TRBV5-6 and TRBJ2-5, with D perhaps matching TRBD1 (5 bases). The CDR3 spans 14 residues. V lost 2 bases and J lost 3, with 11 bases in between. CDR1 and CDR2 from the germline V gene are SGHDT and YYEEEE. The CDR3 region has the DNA TGTGCCAGCAGCTTTGGGGCCACGGAAGAGACCCAGTACTTC. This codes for CASSFGATEETQYF.

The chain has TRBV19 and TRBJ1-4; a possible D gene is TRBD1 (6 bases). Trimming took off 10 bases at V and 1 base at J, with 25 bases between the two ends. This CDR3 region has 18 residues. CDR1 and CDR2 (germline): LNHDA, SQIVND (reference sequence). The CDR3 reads CATRVGGRRSGTNEKLFF. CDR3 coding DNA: TGTGCCACGCGGGTAGGGGGGCGAAGATCCGGAACTAATGAAAAACTGTTTTTT.

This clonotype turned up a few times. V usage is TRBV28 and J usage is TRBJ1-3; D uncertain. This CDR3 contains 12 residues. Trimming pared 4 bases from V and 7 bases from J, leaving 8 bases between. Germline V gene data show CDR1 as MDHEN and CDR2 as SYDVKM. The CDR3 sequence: CASSSRQNTIYF. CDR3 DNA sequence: TGTGCCAGCAGTTCCCGTCAGAACACCATATATTTT. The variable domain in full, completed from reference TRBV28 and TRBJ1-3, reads DVKVTQSSRYLVKRTGEKVFLECVQDMDHENMFWYRQDPGLGLRLIYFSYDVKMKEKGDIPEGYSVSREKKERFSLILESASTNQTSMYLCASSSRQNTIYFGEGSWLTVV.

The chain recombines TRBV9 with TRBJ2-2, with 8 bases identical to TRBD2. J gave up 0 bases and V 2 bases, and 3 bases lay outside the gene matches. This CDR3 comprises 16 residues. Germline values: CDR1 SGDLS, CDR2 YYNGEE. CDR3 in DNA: TGTGCCAGCAGCGTTAGCGGGAACGCGAACACCGGGGAGCTGTTTTTT. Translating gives CASSVSGNANTGELFF.

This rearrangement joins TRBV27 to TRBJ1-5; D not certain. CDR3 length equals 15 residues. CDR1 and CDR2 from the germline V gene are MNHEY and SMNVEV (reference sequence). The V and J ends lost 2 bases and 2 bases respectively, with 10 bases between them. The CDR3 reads CASSLHGGGNQPQHF. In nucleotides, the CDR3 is TGTGCCAGCAGTTTACATGGTGGGGGCAATCAGCCCCAGCATTTT.

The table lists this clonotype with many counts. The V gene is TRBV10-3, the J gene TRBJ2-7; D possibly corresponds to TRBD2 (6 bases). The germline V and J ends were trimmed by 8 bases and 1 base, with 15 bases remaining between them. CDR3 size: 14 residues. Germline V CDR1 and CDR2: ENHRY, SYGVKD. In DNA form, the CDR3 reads TGTGCCATCTTGTCACCTGCGGGGTCCTACGAGCAGTACTTC. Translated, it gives CAILSPAGSYEQYF.

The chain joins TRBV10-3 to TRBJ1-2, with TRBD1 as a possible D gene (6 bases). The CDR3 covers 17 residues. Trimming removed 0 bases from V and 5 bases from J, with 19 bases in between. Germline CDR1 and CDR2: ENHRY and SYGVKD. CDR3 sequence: CAISESKGTFGIYGYTF. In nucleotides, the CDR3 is TGTGCCATCAGTGAGTCGAAAGGGACATTCGGGATTTATGGCTACACCTTC.

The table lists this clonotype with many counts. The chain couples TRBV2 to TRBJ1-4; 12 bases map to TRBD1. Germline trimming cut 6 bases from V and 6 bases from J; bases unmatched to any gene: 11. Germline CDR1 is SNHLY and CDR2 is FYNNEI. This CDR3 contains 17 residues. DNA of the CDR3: TGTGCCAGCAGGACCGGGACAGGGGGCGTTTCGTATGAAAAACTGTTTTTT. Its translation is CASRTGTGGVSYEKLFF.

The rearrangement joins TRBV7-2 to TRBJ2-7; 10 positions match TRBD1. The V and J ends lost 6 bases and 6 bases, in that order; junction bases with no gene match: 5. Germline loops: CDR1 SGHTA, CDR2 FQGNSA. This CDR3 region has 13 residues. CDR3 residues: CASSQRQGAEQYF. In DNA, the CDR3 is TGTGCCAGCAGTCAGAGACAGGGGGCCGAGCAGTACTTC.

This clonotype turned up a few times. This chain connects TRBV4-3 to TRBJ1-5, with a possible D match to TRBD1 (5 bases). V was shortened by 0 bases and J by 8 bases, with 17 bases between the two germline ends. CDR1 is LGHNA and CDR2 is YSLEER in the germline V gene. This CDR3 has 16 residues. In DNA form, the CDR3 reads TGCGCCAGCAGCCAAGAGGATAGGGGAGCTAGTAAGCCCCAGCATTTT. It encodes CASSQEDRGASKPQHF.

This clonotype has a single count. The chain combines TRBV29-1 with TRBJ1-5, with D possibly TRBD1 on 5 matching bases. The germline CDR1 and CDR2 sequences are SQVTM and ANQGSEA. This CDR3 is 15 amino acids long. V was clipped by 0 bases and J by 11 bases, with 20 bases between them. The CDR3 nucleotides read TGCAGCGTTGAAGACCTAGCGGGAGGGGAAGAGACCCAGCATTTT. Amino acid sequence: CSVEDLAGGEETQHF.

The CDR3 DNA sequence: TGTGCCACCAGCAGGGGGGGGTATGGCTACACCTTC. It codes for CATSRGGYGYTF. The genes are TRBV15 and TRBJ1-2; the D gene is possibly TRBD1 (5 bases). V lost 3 bases and J 5 bases, leaving 7 bases between the germline ends. The CDR3 totals 12 residues. Germline CDR1 reads LNHNV; CDR2 reads YYDKDF (reference sequence). The full variable domain, completed using reference TRBV15 and TRBJ1-2, is DAMVIQNPRYQVTQFGKPVTLSCSQTLNHNVMYWYQQKSSQAPKLLFHYYDKDFNNEADTPDNFQSRRPNTSFCFLDIRSPGLGDTAMYLCATSRGGYGYTFGSGTRLTVV.